Each of the 15 T cell receptor beta chains below was sequenced from the same sample in a study of shared clonotypes between healthy human individuals. Measured with immunoSEQ multiplex PCR; TCRdb has only the in-frame clones, and not every one. The sample includes more than 850,000 clones, around 78% of them seen just once. What was sequenced was memory CD4+ T cells from PBMCs. The subset here: CD45RA-negative fraction. These receptor sequences come from a man in his late teens or twenties in good health. Some clones in this sample may be carry-over from other donors' samples.

The gene calls are TRBV30 and TRBJ2-2, with D possibly matching TRBD1 (6 bases). Germline loops: CDR1 GTSNPN, CDR2 SVGIG (reference sequence). This CDR3 comprises 14 residues. V lost 3 bases to trimming and J lost 5 bases, with 13 bases between them. Here the CDR3 reads CAWRQGSSTGELFF. In nucleotides, the CDR3 is TGTGCCTGGAGACAGGGCTCGAGTACCGGGGAGCTGTTTTTT.

The V gene is TRBV6-5, the J gene TRBJ2-2; the D is unclear. The CDR3 covers 15 residues. V was cut by 7 bases and J by 0 bases, with 12 bases left in between. CDR1 is MNHEY and CDR2 is SVGAGI in the germline V gene. The CDR3 is CASTPKAANTGELFF. CDR3 coding DNA: TGTGCCAGCACCCCTAAAGCCGCGAACACCGGGGAGCTGTTTTTT.

This chain uses TRBV4-1 with TRBJ1-4; 9 bases are a match to TRBD1. The germline V gene encodes CDR1 MGHRA and CDR2 YSYEKL. The CDR3 spans 17 residues. The ends lost 4 bases at V and 0 bases at J; junction bases unmatched: 6. The DNA of the CDR3 is TGCGCCAGCAGCCCCGGACAGGGGACCGCAACTAATGAAAAACTGTTTTTT. As protein: CASSPGQGTATNEKLFF.

This chain uses TRBV5-4 with TRBJ2-7; 10 nucleotides match TRBD2. Germline CDR1 reads SGHNT; CDR2 reads YYREEE (reference sequence). J was trimmed by 1 base and V by 0 bases; bases with no gene match: 4. The CDR3 extends over 16 amino acids. The DNA of the CDR3 is TGTGCCAGCAGCTTGGTTTTTAGCGGGGGGTCCTACGAGCAGTACTTC. It specifies CASSLVFSGGSYEQYF.

V usage is TRBV5-8 and J usage is TRBJ1-5; maybe TRBD1 (5 bases). This CDR3 has 14 residues. V lost 4 bases and J 6 bases, leaving 14 bases between the germline ends. CDR1 is SGHTS and CDR2 is YDEGEE in the germline V gene. CDR3 sequence: CASSPLSGGQPQHF. CDR3 nucleotides: TGTGCCAGCAGCCCCCTTTCCGGGGGTCAGCCCCAGCATTTT.

The chain is built from TRBV5-1 and TRBJ2-1; D is undetermined. The CDR3 has 13 residues. Germline CDR1 and CDR2: SGHRS and YFSETQ. With 1 base removed from V and 8 bases from J, the gap between germline ends came to 10 bases. This CDR3 reads CASSLSGTDEQFF. DNA of the CDR3: TGCGCCAGCAGCTTGTCTGGTACGGATGAGCAGTTCTTC.

The chain carries TRBV5-3 and TRBJ1-3; D is uncertain. TRBV5-3 is treated as an ORF (open reading frame) with a function not yet certain. The CDR3 contains 14 residues. Trimming pared 2 bases from V and 4 bases from J, leaving 10 bases between. The CDR3 reads CARSFHLSGNTIYF. For the CDR3, the DNA is TGTGCCAGAAGCTTTCACTTATCAGGAAACACCATATATTTT.

The chain has TRBV5-6 and TRBJ2-3; TRBD2 matches 7 bases. The CDR3 is made up of 14 amino acids. J was trimmed by 4 bases and V by 4 bases; bases with no gene match: 6. CDR1 and CDR2 from the germline V gene are SGHDT and YYEEEE. The CDR3, as DNA: TGTGCCAGCAGCCTGGGGGGAGGGTCAGATACGCAGTATTTT. This codes for CASSLGGGSDTQYF.

Comment on this clone: The sample carries other DNA sequences with the same CDR3. The rearrangement links TRBV9 to TRBJ2-5; D gene ambiguous. Trimming cost V 2 bases and J 2 bases, with 7 bases left between them. The CDR3 runs to 13 residues. Germline loops: CDR1 SGDLS, CDR2 YYNGEE. This chain's CDR3 is CASSVGPQETQYF. The CDR3, as DNA: TGTGCCAGCAGCGTTGGGCCTCAAGAGACCCAGTACTTC. Variable domain in full (rest from reference TRBV9 and TRBJ2-5): DSGVTQTPKHLITATGQRVTLRCSPRSGDLSVYWYQQSLDQGLQFLIQYYNGEERAKGNILERFSAQQFPDLHSELNLSSLELGDSALYFCASSVGPQETQYFGPGTRLLVL.

CDR3 coding DNA: TGTGCCAGCAGTGGCCCGGGACTAGCGGGAGGGTTTGGAGATACGCAGTATTTT. Translating gives CASSGPGLAGGFGDTQYF. The chain joins TRBV6-1 to TRBJ2-3, with 16 bases identical to TRBD2. The V segment lost 4 bases and the J segment 5 bases; nucleotides outside the gene matches: 9. The CDR3 runs to 18 residues. Germline CDR1 and CDR2: MNHNS and SASEGT.

The chain carries TRBV9 and TRBJ2-7, with a tentative D call TRBD2 (6 bases). The CDR3 sequence is 15 residues long. Looked up from germline, CDR1 is SGDLS and CDR2 is YYNGEE. V lost 0 bases to trimming and J lost 1 base, with 11 bases between them. The CDR3 DNA follows: TGTGCCAGCAGCGTAGTCCCCGGGAGTTCCTACGAGCAGTACTTC. Its translation is CASSVVPGSSYEQYF.

The chain is built from TRBV4-3 and TRBJ2-3, with D possibly TRBD1 on 6 matching bases. Trimming stripped 0 bases from V and 0 bases from J, with 10 bases between. This CDR3 has 16 amino acids. Germline-derived CDR1 and CDR2 are LGHNA and YSLEER. This CDR3 reads CASSQEPQGSTDTQYF. Written as DNA, the CDR3 is TGCGCCAGCAGCCAAGAACCGCAGGGGAGCACAGATACGCAGTATTTT.

The gene calls are TRBV30 and TRBJ2-3; D perhaps matches TRBD2 (6 bases). Per the germline V gene, CDR1 is GTSNPN and CDR2 is SVGIG (reference sequence). CDR3 length equals 12 residues. V was pared by 7 bases and J by 2 bases, with 10 bases between. DNA for the CDR3: TGTGCCTCACGGACTATCACAGATACGCAGTATTTT. Residues: CASRTITDTQYF.

The chain employs TRBV29-1 and TRBJ2-3; 10 bases align to TRBD2. Germline V gene data show CDR1 as SQVTM and CDR2 as ANQGSEA. V lost 6 bases to trimming and J lost 5 bases; unmatched junction nucleotides: 8. The CDR3 runs 14 residues. CDR3 loop: CSVALAGQLDTQYF. The CDR3 region has the DNA TGCAGCGTAGCACTAGCGGGGCAACTAGATACGCAGTATTTT.

CDR3 protein: CASSPGLAGQDTQYF. Here the CDR3 DNA reads TGTGCCAGCAGCCCCGGACTAGCGGGGCAAGATACGCAGTATTTT. This chain joins TRBV7-9 and TRBJ2-3; 12 positions agree with TRBD2. After removal of 5 bases from V and 5 bases from J, the junction contained 5 bases not matched to a gene. This CDR3 has 15 residues. Germline values: CDR1 SEHNR, CDR2 FQNEAQ (reference sequence).